The 12 T cell receptor beta chains below come from one sample, sequenced in a study of CD8+ T cells in alopecia areata. RNA extraction was followed by reverse transcription into cDNA, which acted as the sequencing template. The method was immunoSEQ multiplex PCR; TCRdb's version includes in-frame clones alone and lacks a portion of them. The sample consists of 150,000 or so clones, over 70% of them appearing once. The input for sequencing was CD8+ T cells sorted from blood, taken at week 0. Receptors originate from a human donor with alopecia areata.

The chain is built from TRBV11-2 and TRBJ2-5; TRBD2 aligns across 9 bases. CDR1 is SGHAT and CDR2 is FQNNGV in the germline V gene. V lost 0 bases, J lost 5 bases, and 13 bases stayed unmatched. This CDR3 contains 18 residues. The DNA of the CDR3 is TGTGCCAGCAGCTTAGATGGCTGGGGCGGGAGGGCCTCCGAGACCCAGTACTTC. Its protein is CASSLDGWGGRASETQYF.

This clone has only one observation. The V and J genes are TRBV7-8 and TRBJ2-3; the D is unclear. The CDR3 sequence is 12 residues long. From germline, CDR1 is SGHVS and CDR2 FQNEAQ. V lost 5 bases and J lost 5, with 8 bases in between. The CDR3 here is CASSLSRDTQYF. The CDR3 DNA reads TGTGCCAGCAGCCTGTCAAGAGATACGCAGTATTTT. The full variable domain, rest sourced from reference TRBV7-8 and TRBJ2-3, is GAGVSQSPRYKVAKRGQDVALRCDPISGHVSLFWYQQALGQGPEFLTYFQNEAQLDKSGLPSDRFFAERPEGSVSTLKIQRTQQEDSAVYLCASSLSRDTQYFGPGTRLTVL.

The chain employs TRBV5-1 and TRBJ2-3; 10 bases agree with TRBD2. Losses at the gene ends were 2 bases for V and 3 bases for J; bases not matched to a gene: 3. The CDR3 is 15 amino acids. CDR1 and CDR2 from the germline V gene are SGHRS and YFSETQ. The CDR3 bases are TGCGCCAGCAGCTTTGGGACTAGCGTTACAGATACGCAGTATTTT. Its translation: CASSFGTSVTDTQYF.

The chain employs TRBV11-1 and TRBJ2-1; D is undetermined. Germline V gene sequence: CDR1 SGHAT, CDR2 FQDESV (reference sequence). V lost 8 bases and J lost 7, with 21 bases in between. This CDR3 contains 15 residues. CDR3 region: CASGPSQVFLNEQFF. The CDR3 DNA sequence: TGTGCCAGCGGCCCATCGCAAGTTTTCTTGAATGAGCAGTTCTTC.

The chain combines TRBV7-9 with TRBJ2-5, with D hard to call. Per the germline V gene, CDR1 is SEHNR and CDR2 is FQNEAQ (reference sequence). Trimming pared 4 bases from V and 0 bases from J, leaving 6 bases between. The CDR3 contains 13 residues. The chain's CDR3 is CASSSEYQETQYF. The DNA for the CDR3 is TGTGCCAGCAGCTCAGAGTACCAAGAGACCCAGTACTTC.

This chain uses TRBV30 with TRBJ2-5, with D uncertain. CDR3 length: 14 amino acids. CDR1 and CDR2 (germline): GTSNPN, SVGIG (reference sequence). The V and J ends lost 1 base and 2 bases respectively, with 11 bases between them. The CDR3 loop reads CAWSESAGQETQYF. As DNA, the CDR3 is TGTGCCTGGAGTGAATCGGCAGGACAAGAGACCCAGTACTTC.

This rearrangement joins TRBV2 to TRBJ2-1; 7 bases fit TRBD2. This CDR3 contains 13 residues. The germline gives CDR1 SNHLY, CDR2 FYNNEI. Germline trimming cut 3 bases from V and 7 bases from J; bases unmatched to any gene: 3. Here the CDR3 DNA reads TGTGCCAGCAGTGAGGGGGAGGGGAATGAGCAGTTCTTC. Protein: CASSEGEGNEQFF.

The chain combines TRBV30 with TRBJ1-1, with D perhaps matching TRBD1 (6 bases). The germline CDR1 and CDR2 sequences are GTSNPN and SVGIG (reference sequence). Trimming shortened V by 4 bases and J by 8 bases, and 14 bases separated the two germline ends. There are 12 residues in the CDR3. CDR3 DNA: TGTGCCTGGAACGTAGGACAGCCCGAAGCTTTCTTT. Protein: CAWNVGQPEAFF.

The chain is built from TRBV11-2 and TRBJ2-1; D is ambiguous. Germline V gene data show CDR1 as SGHAT and CDR2 as FQNNGV. V dropped 0 bases and J dropped 9 bases, with 6 bases sitting between them. The length of the CDR3 is 12 residues. The CDR3 nucleotides are TGTGCCAGCAGCTTAGATCCCACTGAGCAGTTCTTC. The encoded protein is CASSLDPTEQFF.

The rearrangement links TRBV6-4 to TRBJ1-2; no clear D. This CDR3 is built from 15 residues. Trimming took 4 bases from V and 7 from J, leaving 19 bases between them. CDR1 is MRHNA and CDR2 is SNTAGT in the germline V gene. The CDR3 protein is CASSGEAPGSGGYTF. CDR3 sequence (DNA): TGTGCCAGCAGTGGGGAGGCCCCGGGGAGTGGTGGCTACACCTTC.

This rearrangement joins TRBV5-1 to TRBJ1-1, with TRBD1 identical over 8 bases. Germline assignment: CDR1 SGHRS and CDR2 YFSETQ. CDR3 length: 15 residues. The ends lost 4 bases at V and 0 bases at J; junction bases unmatched: 5. In DNA, the CDR3 is TGCGCCAGCAGCACCCGACAGGGGATGAACACTGAAGCTTTCTTT. Protein: CASSTRQGMNTEAFF.

The chain recombines TRBV4-1 with TRBJ2-1; the match to TRBD2 covers 12 bases. V lost 4 bases, J lost 4 bases, and 11 bases stayed unmatched. The CDR3 is 18 residues long. Germline CDR1 is MGHRA and CDR2 is YSYEKL. The DNA of the CDR3 is TGCGCCAGCAGCCCCTCCGCCGAGACTAGCGGGAGATACAATGAGCAGTTCTTC. It yields the protein CASSPSAETSGRYNEQFF.